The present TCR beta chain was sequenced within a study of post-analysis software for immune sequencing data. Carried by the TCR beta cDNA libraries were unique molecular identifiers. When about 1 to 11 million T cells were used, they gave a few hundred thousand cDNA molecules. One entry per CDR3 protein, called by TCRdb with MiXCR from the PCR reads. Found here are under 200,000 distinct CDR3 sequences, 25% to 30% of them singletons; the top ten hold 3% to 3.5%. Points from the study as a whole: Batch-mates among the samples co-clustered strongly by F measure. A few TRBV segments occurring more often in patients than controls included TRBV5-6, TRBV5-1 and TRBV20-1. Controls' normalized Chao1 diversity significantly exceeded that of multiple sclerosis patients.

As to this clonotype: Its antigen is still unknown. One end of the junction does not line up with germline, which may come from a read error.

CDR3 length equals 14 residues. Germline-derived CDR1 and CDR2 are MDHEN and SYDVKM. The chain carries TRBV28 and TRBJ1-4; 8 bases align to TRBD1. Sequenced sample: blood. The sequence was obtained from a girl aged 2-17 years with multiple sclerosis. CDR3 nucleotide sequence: TGTGCCAGCAGGTTGACAGGGGTTAATGAAAAACGGTTTTTT. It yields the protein CASRLTGVNEKRFF. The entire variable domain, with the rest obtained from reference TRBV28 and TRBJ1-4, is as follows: DVKVTQSSRYLVKRTGEKVFLECVQDMDHENMFWYRQDPGLGLRLIYFSYDVKMKEKGDIPEGYSVSREKKERFSLILESASTNQTSMYLCASRLTGVNEKRFFGSGTQLSVL.